This T cell receptor (beta chain) was captured in a study of T cell changes during pregnancy in multiple sclerosis. V lost 10 bases, J lost 1 base, and 21 bases stayed unmatched. CDR1 MDHEN and CDR2 SYDVKM come from the germline V gene. There are 19 residues in the CDR3. The data were produced by immunoSEQ multiplex PCR, yet TCRdb's version contains in-frame clones alone and is incomplete. Here the sample spans tens of thousands of clones, roughly 90% being singletons. The starting material was peripheral blood, obtained in the first trimester of pregnancy. The source is a female donor in good health, enrolled as a control in a pregnancy study. V gene TRBV28 combines with J gene TRBJ2-2, with 7 positions matching TRBD2. The CDR3 is CATDANVGSREENTGELFF. In DNA form, the CDR3 reads TGTGCCACCGACGCCAACGTAGGCTCCCGGGAGGAGAACACCGGGGAGCTGTTTTTT.